One sample yielded the 2 T cell receptor beta chains listed below, sequenced in a study of patients and donors after allogeneic stem cell transplantation. Each CDR3 protein gets one entry after TCRdb re-called the RT-PCR reads with MiXCR. The sample has 410,000 or so distinct CDR3 sequences; around 15% are singletons. Material for sequencing was blood, either unsorted or a sorted T cell fraction (not recorded which). Receptors were obtained from a human donor who was either an allogeneic HSCT recipient or a stem cell or donor lymphocyte infusion donor (not recorded which). It is not recorded whose cells these are; they may come from a transplant donor.

This sequence joins TRBV6-1 and TRBJ2-3; D perhaps matches TRBD2 (6 bases). Trimming removed 4 bases at V and 4 bases at J, with 12 bases between. Looked up from germline, CDR1 is MNHNS and CDR2 is SASEGT. The CDR3 has 14 residues. In DNA, the CDR3 is TGTGCCAGCAGTGCCGGGGAGGTGCCAGATACGCAGTATTTT. Protein sequence: CASSAGEVPDTQYF.

The rearrangement links TRBV24-1 to TRBJ1-1, with D unclear. V was pared by 4 bases and J by 5 bases, with 10 bases between. Germline CDR1 and CDR2: KGHDR and SFDVKD. The CDR3 totals 13 residues. CDR3 in amino acids: CATSEEGRTEAFF. CDR3 DNA: TGTGCCACCAGTGAGGAAGGGAGGACTGAAGCTTTCTTT.